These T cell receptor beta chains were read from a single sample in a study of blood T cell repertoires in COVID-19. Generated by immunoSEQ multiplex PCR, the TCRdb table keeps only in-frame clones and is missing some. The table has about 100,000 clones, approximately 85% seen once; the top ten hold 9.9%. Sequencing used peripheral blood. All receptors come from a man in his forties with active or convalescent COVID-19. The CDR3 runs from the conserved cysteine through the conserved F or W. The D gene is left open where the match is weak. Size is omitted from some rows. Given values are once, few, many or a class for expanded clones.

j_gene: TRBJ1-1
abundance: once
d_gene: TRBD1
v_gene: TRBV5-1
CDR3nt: TGCGCCAGCAGCCGTAGACAGGGCGAGGGGAGCACTGAAGCTTTCTTT
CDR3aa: CASSRRQGEGSTEAFF

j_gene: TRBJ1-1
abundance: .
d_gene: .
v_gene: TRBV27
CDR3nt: TGTGCCAGCAGTTTTCGCGGTGAAGCTTTCTTT
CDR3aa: CASSFRGEAFF

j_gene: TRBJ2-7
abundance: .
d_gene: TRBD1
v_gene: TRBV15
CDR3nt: TGTGCCACCAGCAGGGCCGGGACAGGGGACCACGAGCAGTACTTC
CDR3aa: CATSRAGTGDHEQYF

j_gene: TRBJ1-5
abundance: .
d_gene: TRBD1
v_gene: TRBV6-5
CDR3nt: TGTGCCAGCAGTCCCGGGACAGTTCCCGATCAGCCCCAGCATTTT
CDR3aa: CASSPGTVPDQPQHF

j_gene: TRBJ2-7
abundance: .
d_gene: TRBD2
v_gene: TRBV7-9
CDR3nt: TGTGCCAGCAGCCCCTCCCTGGGGTCAGCCGCCGGGGGGGAGCAGTACTTC
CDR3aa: CASSPSLGSAAGGEQYF

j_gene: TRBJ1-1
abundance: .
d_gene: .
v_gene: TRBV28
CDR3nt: TGTGCCAGCAGTCAAGCGACAGTACCTTTGGCTGAAGCTTTCTTT
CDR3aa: CASSQATVPLAEAFF

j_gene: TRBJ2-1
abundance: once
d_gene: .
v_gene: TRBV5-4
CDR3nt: TGTGCCAGCAGCTTGGTACAAACCGACAATGAGCAGTTCTTC
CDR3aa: CASSLVQTDNEQFF

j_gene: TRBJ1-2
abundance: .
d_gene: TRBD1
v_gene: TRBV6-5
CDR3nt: TGTGCCAGCAGTTACTCGGACAGGAAGTATGGCTACACCTTC
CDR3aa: CASSYSDRKYGYTF

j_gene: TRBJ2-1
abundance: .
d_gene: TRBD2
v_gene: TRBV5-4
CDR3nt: TGTGCCAGCAGCTTGGGCGGCGGGGGGTATTACAATGAGCAGTTCTTC
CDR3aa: CASSLGGGGYYNEQFF

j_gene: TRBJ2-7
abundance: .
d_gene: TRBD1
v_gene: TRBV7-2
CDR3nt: TGTGCCAGCAGCTTAGTAACAGGGGGCATCGGGGAGCAGTACTTC
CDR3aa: CASSLVTGGIGEQYF

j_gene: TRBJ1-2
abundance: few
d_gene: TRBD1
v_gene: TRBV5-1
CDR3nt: TGCGCCAGCAGCCCCAAGACAGGGTCCTATGGCTACACCTTC
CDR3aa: CASSPKTGSYGYTF

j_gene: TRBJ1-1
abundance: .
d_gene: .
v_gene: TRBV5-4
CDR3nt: TGTGCCAGCAGCCTTGACAGATTTGAAGCTTTCTTT
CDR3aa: CASSLDRFEAFF

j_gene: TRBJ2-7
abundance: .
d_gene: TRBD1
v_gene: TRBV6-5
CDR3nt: TGTGCCAGCAGTTACGGACAGGGTAGCTTCAACTACGAGCAGTACTTC
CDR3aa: CASSYGQGSFNYEQYF

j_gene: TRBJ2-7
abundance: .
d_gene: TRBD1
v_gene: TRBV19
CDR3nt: TGTGCCAGTAGTAGAGGGACAGGGGGCCGCTACGAGCAGTACTTC
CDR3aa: CASSRGTGGRYEQYF

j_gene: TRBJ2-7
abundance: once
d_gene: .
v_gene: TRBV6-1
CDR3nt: TGTGCCAGCAGTGAGGAGGGTGCATGGTCCTACGAGCAGTACTTC
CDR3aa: CASSEEGAWSYEQYF

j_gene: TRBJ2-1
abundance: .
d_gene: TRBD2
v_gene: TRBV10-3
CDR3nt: TGTGCCATCAGAACTAGCGGGGGGGCAGATGAGCAGTTCTTC
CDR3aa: CAIRTSGGADEQFF

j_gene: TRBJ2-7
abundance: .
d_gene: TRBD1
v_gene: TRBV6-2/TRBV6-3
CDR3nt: TGTGCCAGCAGTAAATCCGGGACAGGGGTTAACGAGCAGTACTTC
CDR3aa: CASSKSGTGVNEQYF

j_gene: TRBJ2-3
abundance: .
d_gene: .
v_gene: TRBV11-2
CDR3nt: TGTGCCAGCAGCTTAGGACAATTCCGCACAGATACGCAGTATTTT
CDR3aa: CASSLGQFRTDTQYF

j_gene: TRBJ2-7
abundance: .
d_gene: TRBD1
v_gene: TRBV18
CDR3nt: TGTGCCAGCTCACGGAGCTGGTTCGGACAGGTCTACGAGCAGTACTTC
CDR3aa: CASSRSWFGQVYEQYF

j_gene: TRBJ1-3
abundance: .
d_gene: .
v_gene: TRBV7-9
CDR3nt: TGTGCCAGCAGCTCTGTTTTGACAGCCTCTGGAAACACCATATATTTT
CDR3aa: CASSSVLTASGNTIYF

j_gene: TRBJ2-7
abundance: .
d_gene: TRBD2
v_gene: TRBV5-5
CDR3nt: TGTGCCAGCAGCTTGGTGCTAGCGGTCTCCTACGAGCAGTACTTC
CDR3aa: CASSLVLAVSYEQYF

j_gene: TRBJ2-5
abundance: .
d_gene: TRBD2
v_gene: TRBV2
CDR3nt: TGTGCCAGCAGCCGAGCTAGCGGGGGGGACCTAGAGACCCAGTACTTC
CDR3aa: CASSRASGGDLETQYF

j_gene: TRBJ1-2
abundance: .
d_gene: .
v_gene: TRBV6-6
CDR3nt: TGTGCCAGCAGTTACTCTGAGGCAGGGCAGGGCTACACCTTC
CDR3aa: CASSYSEAGQGYTF

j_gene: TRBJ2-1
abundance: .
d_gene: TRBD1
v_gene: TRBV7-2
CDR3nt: TGTGCCAGCAGCTTAGTTGGGACAGGGGCATACAATGAGCAGTTCTTC
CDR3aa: CASSLVGTGAYNEQFF

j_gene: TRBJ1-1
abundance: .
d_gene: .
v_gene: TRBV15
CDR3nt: TGTGCCACCAGCAGAACACCGACAGTAACGAACACTGAAGCTTTCTTT
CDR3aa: CATSRTPTVTNTEAFF

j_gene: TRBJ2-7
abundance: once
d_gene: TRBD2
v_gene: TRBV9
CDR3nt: TGTGCCAGCAGCGCTTCTAGCGGGCGGACGCCCGAGCAGTACTTC
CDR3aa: CASSASSGRTPEQYF

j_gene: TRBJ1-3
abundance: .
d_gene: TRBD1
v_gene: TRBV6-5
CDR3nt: TGTGCCAGCAGTATGCCGGGACAGGGATTCACCATATATTTT
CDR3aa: CASSMPGQGFTIYF

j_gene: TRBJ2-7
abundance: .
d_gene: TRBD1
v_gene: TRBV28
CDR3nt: TGTGCCACGGGACAGTACGAGCAGTACTTC
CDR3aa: CATGQYEQYF

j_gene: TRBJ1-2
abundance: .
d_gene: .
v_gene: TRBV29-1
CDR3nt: TGCAGCGTTGAGTTCTCGGGAAACGGCTACACCTTC
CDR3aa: CSVEFSGNGYTF

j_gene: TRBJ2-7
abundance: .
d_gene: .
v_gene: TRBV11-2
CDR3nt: TGTGCCAGCAGCTTATGGGGGCCCTACGAGCAGTACTTC
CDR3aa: CASSLWGPYEQYF

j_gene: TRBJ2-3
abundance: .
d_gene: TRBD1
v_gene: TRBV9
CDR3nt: TGTGCCAGCAGCGCCGGACAGGGGACGGATACGCAGTATTTT
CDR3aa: CASSAGQGTDTQYF

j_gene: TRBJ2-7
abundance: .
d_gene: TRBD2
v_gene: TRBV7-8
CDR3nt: TGTGCCAGCAGCTCCACGACCGGACTAGCGGGGGGGTCCTACGAGCAGTACTTC
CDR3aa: CASSSTTGLAGGSYEQYF

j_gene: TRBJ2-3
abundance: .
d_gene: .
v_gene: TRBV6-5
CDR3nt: TGTGCCAGCAGTACCCTAGGTCGGCATACGCAGTATTTT
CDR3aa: CASSTLGRHTQYF

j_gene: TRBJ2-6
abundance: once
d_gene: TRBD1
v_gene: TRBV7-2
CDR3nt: TGTGCCAGCAGCCCACAGGGGGCTGGGGCCAACGTCCTGACTTTC
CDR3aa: CASSPQGAGANVLTF

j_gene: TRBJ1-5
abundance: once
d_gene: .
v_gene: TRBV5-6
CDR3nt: TGTGCCAGCAGCTTATGGCCGATGAGCAATCAGCCCCAGCATTTT
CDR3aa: CASSLWPMSNQPQHF

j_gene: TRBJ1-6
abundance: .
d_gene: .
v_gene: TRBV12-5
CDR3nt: TGTGCTAGTGGTTTGGTACTGGGGGGAATGGATAATTCACCCCTCCACTTT
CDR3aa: CASGLVLGGMDNSPLHF

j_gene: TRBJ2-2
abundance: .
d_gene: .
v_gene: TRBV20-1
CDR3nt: TGCAGTGCTAGTAGGGGGGGAGCGGGCACCGGGGAGCTGTTTTTT
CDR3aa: CSASRGGAGTGELFF

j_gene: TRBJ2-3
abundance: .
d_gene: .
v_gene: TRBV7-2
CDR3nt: TGTGCCAGCAGCCTCCTAAGGGGCTGGGATACGCAGTATTTT
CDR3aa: CASSLLRGWDTQYF

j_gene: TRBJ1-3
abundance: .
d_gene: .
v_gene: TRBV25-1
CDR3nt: TGTGCCAGCATCCCCCCGGGGTCCGGGGGAAACACCATATATTTT
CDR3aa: CASIPPGSGGNTIYF